The TCR beta chain under discussion was sequenced for a study of PD-L1 blockade in urothelial cancer. On the study more broadly: Male patients with bladder-origin urothelial cancer numbered about 90% of the roughly 29. Chemotherapy regimens numbering 0 to 3 had been given to patients. Samples of blood were analyzed 3 weeks (second dose) and 6 weeks after treatment start.

TCRdb's copy holds only in-frame clones and misses some; the assay was immunoSEQ multiplex PCR. The sample shows roughly 41,000 clones, 65% to 85% of them seen only once. Patients in the study were battling locally advanced or metastatic urothelial carcinoma. The CDR3 extends over 15 amino acids. J was trimmed by 4 bases and V by 6 bases; bases with no gene match: 11. Germline V gives CDR1 MDHEN, CDR2 SYDVKM. Sequenced here: PBMCs, sampled around atezolizumab (anti-PD-L1) treatment. The V and J genes are TRBV28 and TRBJ1-2, with 7 nucleotides matching TRBD1. This TCR derives from a man aged 55-75 years with urothelial cancer. The chain's CDR3 is CASSPPGQVSYGYTF. The CDR3 DNA sequence: TGTGCCAGCAGCCCTCCCGGACAGGTTTCCTATGGCTACACCTTC.